Reported below is one T cell receptor (beta chain). Two negative PCRs, clearance, or symptom resolution characterized the recovered Cohort 3 donors. These data come from a study of blood T cell repertoires in COVID-19. Whole-study context: PBMCs, B-cell-depleted T cells, or T cells were the source of the cDNA or gDNA that made up the material.

CDR3 length: 17 amino acids. Germline V CDR1 and CDR2: SGHAT, FQNNGV. Trimming took off 0 bases at V and 5 bases at J, with 17 bases between the two ends. The repertoire was sequenced with immunoSEQ multiplex PCR; TCRdb's copy has only in-frame clones and lacks some. The sample holds around 330,000 clones, about nine tenths seen once. The sample consisted of PBMCs or T cells enriched from blood (not recorded which). This sequence joins TRBV11-2 and TRBJ2-1, with no clear D. This sequence was found in a man in his fifties or sixties who had recovered from COVID-19. DNA for the CDR3: TGTGCCAGCAGCTTAGATCTCGCGCTAGGAGTGGACAATGAGCAGTTCTTC. This translates into CASSLDLALGVDNEQFF.